A selection of T cell receptor beta chains follows, all from one sample in a study of blood T cell repertoires in COVID-19. TCRdb's table, derived via immunoSEQ multiplex PCR, lists solely in-frame clones and lacks some. The table lists about 160,000 clones, 85% of them singletons. Sequenced sample: peripheral blood. The receptors were gathered from a human donor with acute or convalescent COVID-19. The donor label of this sample is uncertain. The CDR3 runs from the conserved cysteine through the conserved F or W. The D gene is left open where the match is weak. Rows may omit the clone size; those that give it use once, few, many or a size class.

size: .; V: TRBV7-2; D: TRBD1; J: TRBJ2-1; CDR3: CATRGTGGWNEQFF; DNA: TGTGCCACCAGAGGGACAGGGGGATGGAATGAGCAGTTCTTC
size: .; V: TRBV4-3; D: .; J: TRBJ2-7; CDR3: CASSQEGGLPRAYEQYF; DNA: TGCGCCAGCAGCCAAGAAGGAGGGCTCCCCCGGGCGTACGAGCAGTACTTC
size: .; V: TRBV2; D: .; J: TRBJ1-6; CDR3: CASSGLPRGLYNSPLHF; DNA: TGTGCCAGCAGTGGCCTTCCCAGGGGTCTCTATAATTCACCCCTCCACTTT
size: .; V: TRBV4-2; D: .; J: TRBJ2-7; CDR3: CASSQDSNRFYEQYF; DNA: TGTGCCAGCAGCCAAGATAGTAACAGGTTCTACGAGCAGTACTTC
size: .; V: TRBV6-6; D: TRBD2; J: TRBJ2-3; CDR3: CASSLWGTSGGTDTQYF; DNA: TGTGCCAGCAGTCTATGGGGGACTAGCGGGGGCACAGATACGCAGTATTTT
size: .; V: TRBV9; D: TRBD1; J: TRBJ1-3; CDR3: CASSGQGKTIYF; DNA: TGTGCCAGCAGCGGACAGGGGAAGACCATATATTTT
size: .; V: TRBV5-5; D: .; J: TRBJ1-5; CDR3: CASSLYSNQPQHF; DNA: TGTGCCAGCAGCCTGTATAGCAATCAGCCCCAGCATTTT
size: .; V: TRBV18; D: TRBD1; J: TRBJ1-5; CDR3: CASSLTGPNQPQHF; DNA: TGTGCCAGCTCATTGACAGGGCCCAATCAGCCCCAGCATTTT
size: .; V: TRBV7-8; D: TRBD1; J: TRBJ1-2; CDR3: CASRHGQGNYGYTF; DNA: TGTGCCAGCAGACACGGACAGGGGAACTATGGCTACACCTTC
size: .; V: TRBV5-8; D: TRBD1; J: TRBJ1-1; CDR3: CASSRMGTGNTEAFF; DNA: TGTGCCAGCAGCCGTATGGGGACAGGGAACACTGAAGCTTTCTTT
size: .; V: TRBV14; D: TRBD2; J: TRBJ2-1; CDR3: CASSSKGREGLDNEQFF; DNA: TGTGCCAGCAGCTCCAAGGGGCGGGAGGGTTTAGACAATGAGCAGTTCTTC
size: .; V: TRBV4-1; D: .; J: TRBJ1-1; CDR3: CASSQDRGNRRNTEAFF; DNA: TGCGCCAGCAGCCAAGATAGGGGGAATAGGCGGAACACTGAAGCTTTCTTT
size: .; V: TRBV5-4; D: .; J: TRBJ2-1; CDR3: CASRGRLNEQFF; DNA: TGTGCCAGCAGGGGCAGGCTCAATGAGCAGTTCTTC
size: .; V: TRBV11-3; D: TRBD1; J: TRBJ1-1; CDR3: CASSSTGLNTEAFF; DNA: TGTGCCAGCAGCTCGACAGGGTTGAACACTGAAGCTTTCTTT
size: .; V: TRBV27; D: TRBD1; J: TRBJ1-2; CDR3: CASSLSKGGPGYTF; DNA: TGTGCCAGCAGTTTATCGAAAGGGGGCCCTGGCTACACCTTC
size: .; V: TRBV2; D: TRBD1; J: TRBJ1-5; CDR3: CASGRGGAGNQPQHF; DNA: TGTGCCAGCGGAAGAGGGGGCGCGGGCAATCAGCCCCAGCATTTT
size: .; V: TRBV12-3/TRBV12-4; D: TRBD1; J: TRBJ1-1; CDR3: CASRRTGNTEAFF; DNA: TGTGCCAGCAGGCGGACAGGGAACACTGAAGCTTTCTTT
size: .; V: TRBV5-4; D: TRBD1; J: TRBJ1-2; CDR3: CASSFWTGDLYGYTF; DNA: TGTGCCAGCAGCTTCTGGACAGGGGACCTATATGGCTACACCTTC
size: .; V: TRBV28; D: .; J: TRBJ1-5; CDR3: CASSFGGGSNQPQHF; DNA: TGTGCCAGCAGTTTTGGGGGGGGGAGCAATCAGCCCCAGCATTTT
size: .; V: TRBV30; D: .; J: TRBJ1-1; CDR3: CAWSSTGGAGAFF; DNA: TGTGCCTGGAGTTCAACCGGAGGGGCGGGAGCTTTCTTT
size: .; V: TRBV12-3/TRBV12-4; D: .; J: TRBJ1-6; CDR3: CASRQGFSPLHF; DNA: TGTGCCAGCAGGCAGGGTTTTTCACCCCTCCACTTT
size: .; V: TRBV5-4; D: TRBD1; J: TRBJ1-4; CDR3: CASSLQGGANEKLFF; DNA: TGTGCCAGCAGCCTGCAGGGGGGAGCTAATGAAAAACTGTTTTTT
size: once; V: TRBV7-2; D: TRBD1; J: TRBJ1-6; CDR3: CASSQRQGGNNSPLHF; DNA: TGTGCCAGCAGCCAAAGACAGGGAGGTAATAATTCACCCCTCCACTTT
size: .; V: TRBV11-3; D: .; J: TRBJ2-2; CDR3: CASSSTGWAGELFF; DNA: TGTGCCAGCAGCTCGACGGGTTGGGCCGGGGAGCTGTTTTTT
size: .; V: TRBV7-2; D: TRBD1; J: TRBJ1-5; CDR3: CASSVEQGLNQPQHF; DNA: TGTGCCAGCAGCGTCGAACAGGGGCTCAATCAGCCCCAGCATTTT
size: .; V: TRBV7-8; D: .; J: TRBJ1-2; CDR3: CASSLVISYGYTF; DNA: TGTGCCAGCAGCTTAGTTATTAGCTATGGCTACACCTTC
size: .; V: TRBV2; D: TRBD1; J: TRBJ1-2; CDR3: CASSVIGTGEVYGYTF; DNA: TGTGCCAGCAGTGTCATTGGGACAGGGGAAGTCTATGGCTACACCTTC
size: .; V: TRBV10-3; D: TRBD1; J: TRBJ2-7; CDR3: CAISDRGQDEQYF; DNA: TGTGCCATCAGTGACAGGGGGCAGGACGAGCAGTACTTC
size: .; V: TRBV9; D: .; J: TRBJ2-3; CDR3: CASSGRADTQYF; DNA: TGTGCCAGCAGCGGGCGGGCAGATACGCAGTATTTT
size: .; V: TRBV30; D: .; J: TRBJ1-6; CDR3: CACQRGYNSPLHF; DNA: TGTGCCTGCCAACGGGGATATAATTCACCCCTCCACTTT
size: .; V: TRBV5-1; D: .; J: TRBJ2-2; CDR3: CASSLRTGGTGELFF; DNA: TGCGCCAGCAGCTTGAGGACAGGAGGGACCGGGGAGCTGTTTTTT
size: .; V: TRBV28; D: .; J: TRBJ1-1; CDR3: CASSPVRSLGRGTEAFF; DNA: TGTGCCAGCAGTCCCGTGCGCTCGTTGGGGCGGGGCACTGAAGCTTTCTTT
size: .; V: TRBV27; D: TRBD1; J: TRBJ2-2; CDR3: CASSLSGQGVTGELFF; DNA: TGTGCCAGCAGTTTATCTGGACAGGGGGTGACCGGGGAGCTGTTTTTT
size: .; V: TRBV11-3; D: .; J: TRBJ2-3; CDR3: CASSLGGRDVDTQYF; DNA: TGTGCCAGCAGCTTAGGAGGGAGAGATGTCGATACGCAGTATTTT
size: once; V: TRBV7-6; D: TRBD2; J: TRBJ2-1; CDR3: CASSRTGAGGHNEQFF; DNA: TGTGCCAGCAGCCGCACGGGAGCGGGGGGCCACAATGAGCAGTTCTTC
size: .; V: TRBV7-9; D: .; J: TRBJ1-3; CDR3: CASSFDRSNTIYF; DNA: TGTGCCAGCAGCTTTGACAGGTCAAACACCATATATTTT
size: .; V: TRBV28; D: TRBD1; J: TRBJ1-2; CDR3: CASSPGQGRYGYTF; DNA: TGTGCCAGCAGCCCGGGACAGGGGCGCTATGGCTACACCTTC
size: .; V: TRBV18; D: TRBD2; J: TRBJ2-7; CDR3: CASSPGLAGVNEQYF; DNA: TGTGCCAGCTCACCAGGACTAGCGGGAGTTAACGAGCAGTACTTC
size: .; V: TRBV7-9; D: .; J: TRBJ1-4; CDR3: CASSLPGASEKLFF; DNA: TGTGCCAGCAGCTTACCAGGGGCTTCTGAAAAACTGTTTTTT
size: .; V: TRBV5-1; D: .; J: TRBJ1-6; CDR3: CASSLAGQPNSPLHF; DNA: TGCGCCAGCAGCTTGGCCGGACAGCCAAATTCACCCCTCCACTTT
size: .; V: TRBV24-1; D: .; J: TRBJ1-4; CDR3: CAIATEGIIPTNEKLFF; DNA: TGTGCCATCGCAACTGAGGGAATAATACCAACTAATGAAAAACTGTTTTTT
size: .; V: TRBV7-6; D: .; J: TRBJ1-3; CDR3: CASSSPVESGNTIYF; DNA: TGTGCCAGCAGCTCCCCGGTAGAGTCTGGAAACACCATATATTTT
size: .; V: TRBV5-1; D: .; J: TRBJ2-3; CDR3: CASSFGRGADTQYF; DNA: TGCGCCAGCAGCTTCGGGCGGGGCGCAGATACGCAGTATTTT
size: .; V: TRBV6-6; D: TRBD1; J: TRBJ1-6; CDR3: CASGNTGAYNSPLHF; DNA: TGTGCCAGCGGAAATACAGGGGCTTATAATTCACCCCTCCACTTT
size: once; V: TRBV27; D: TRBD2; J: TRBJ2-3; CDR3: CASSLSRAGGVYTQYF; DNA: TGTGCCAGCAGTTTATCGAGGGCGGGGGGGGTATACACGCAGTATTTT
size: .; V: TRBV5-6; D: .; J: TRBJ1-1; CDR3: CASSLARALNTEAFF; DNA: TGTGCCAGCAGCTTGGCCAGGGCCCTGAACACTGAAGCTTTCTTT
size: .; V: TRBV6-1; D: .; J: TRBJ2-7; CDR3: CASSELIGDTSYEQYF; DNA: TGTGCCAGCAGTGAGTTAATTGGGGACACATCCTACGAGCAGTACTTC
size: .; V: TRBV9; D: .; J: TRBJ1-3; CDR3: CASSPGGGTVYF; DNA: TGTGCCAGCAGCCCCGGGGGGGGGACGGTATATTTT